Listed below are T cell receptor beta chains from one sample, sequenced in a study of cytomegalovirus exposure and HLA in healthy donors. Clones were read by immunoSEQ multiplex PCR, and TCRdb kept only the in-frame ones, dropping some. The table shows 90,000 to 100,000 clones, with less than 85% occurring only once. The sequenced sample consisted of PBMCs. These receptors originate from a male donor in good health and CMV-seronegative. The CDR3 runs from the conserved cysteine through the conserved F or W. The D gene is left open where the match is weak. Clone size is given for some rows only: seen once, a few or many times, or a class if the clone is expanded.

V	size	J	D	DNA	CDR3
TRBV5-4	once	TRBJ2-3	-	TGTGCCAGCAGCCCTCGACAGGCAAGCACAGATACGCAGTATTTT	CASSPRQASTDTQYF
TRBV7-3	few	TRBJ2-1	TRBD2	TGTGCCAGCAGCCCCCTAAGCGGGAGGGCCTTTGAGCAGTTCTTC	CASSPLSGRAFEQFF
TRBV30	-	TRBJ1-2	-	TGTGCCTGGAGCATGTCGGTGCACGGTAACTATGGCTACACCTTC	CAWSMSVHGNYGYTF
TRBV29-1	-	TRBJ1-1	TRBD1	TGCAGCGCCCGGACAGGGGCGAACACTGAAGCTTTCTTT	CSARTGANTEAFF
TRBV5-4	-	TRBJ2-1	TRBD2	TGTGCCAGCAGCTTGGTCACAGCGGGAGGTCGGAATGAGCAGTTCTTC	CASSLVTAGGRNEQFF
TRBV5-1	-	TRBJ2-3	-	TGCGCCAGCAGCTCTCTCCTTACGGGGGTGGGCACAGATACGCAGTATTTT	CASSSLLTGVGTDTQYF
TRBV19	-	TRBJ2-7	-	TGTGCCAGTAGTATAGGGGGGGGCAGAAGATGGTCCTACGAGCAGTACTTC	CASSIGGGRRWSYEQYF
TRBV19	-	TRBJ2-4	-	TGTGCCAGTAGTGCTTGGGGGGACGGAGTAGCCAAAAACATTCAGTACTTC	CASSAWGDGVAKNIQYF
TRBV28	-	TRBJ2-3	-	TGTGCCAGCAGTCTTAGCACAGATACGCAGTATTTT	CASSLSTDTQYF
TRBV27	-	TRBJ2-7	TRBD2	TGTGCCAGCAGTTTGACTAGCGGTACCACCTACGAGCAGTACTTC	CASSLTSGTTYEQYF
TRBV6-6	-	TRBJ1-2	-	TGTGCCAGCAGTTACGAGAGCTATGGCTACACCTTC	CASSYESYGYTF
TRBV7-2	-	TRBJ2-7	-	TGTGCCAGCAGCGCCCATTCTAGCTCCTACGAGCAGTACTTC	CASSAHSSSYEQYF
TRBV5-1	-	TRBJ1-2	TRBD1	TGCGCCAGCAGCCTCGGGACAGGAGGAGTTAACTATGGCTACACCTTC	CASSLGTGGVNYGYTF
TRBV11-2	few	TRBJ2-7	-	TGTGCCAGCAGCTTAGGCCCAGGAAGCTCCTACGAGCAGTACTTC	CASSLGPGSSYEQYF
TRBV6-6	-	TRBJ1-1	-	TGTGCCAGCAGTGAGGCAGCAACCGTTGCGGCTTTCTTT	CASSEAATVAAFF
TRBV12-5	-	TRBJ2-5	-	TGTGCTAGTGCCGGGGTTGATTGGACCCAGTACTTC	CASAGVDWTQYF
TRBV9	-	TRBJ2-7	TRBD2	TGTGCCAGCAGCGTAATGGGGGGAGGGGAGGAGCAGTACTTC	CASSVMGGGEEQYF
TRBV9	-	TRBJ1-4	-	TGTGCCAGCAGCTCCCAAAGAGGGAAACTGTTTTTT	CASSSQRGKLFF
TRBV19	few	TRBJ2-7	TRBD1	TGTGCCACTAAAGACAGGGCCTACGAGCAGTACTTC	CATKDRAYEQYF
TRBV5-6	-	TRBJ2-1	-	TGTGCCAGCGCGGGATACAATGAGCAGTTCTTC	CASAGYNEQFF
TRBV6-1	-	TRBJ1-3	-	TGTGCCAGCAGTGAATTCCTCACAGAACCTGGAAACACCACATATTTT	CASSEFLTEPGNTTYF
TRBV11-3	-	TRBJ2-7	-	TGTGCCAGCAGCTTAGATCGAGAGGACTCCTACGAGCAGTACTTC	CASSLDREDSYEQYF
TRBV6-1	-	TRBJ1-1	-	TGTGCCAGCAGTGCCAGGGGCACTGAAGCTTTCTTT	CASSARGTEAFF
TRBV7-2	-	TRBJ2-7	TRBD2	TGTGCCAGCAGCTTGTCTGCTAGCGGGACCTACGAGCAGTACTTC	CASSLSASGTYEQYF
TRBV2	-	TRBJ1-5	TRBD1	TGTGCCAGCAGACAGGGGACAGGGATGATTCAGCCCCAGCATTTT	CASRQGTGMIQPQHF
TRBV5-1	-	TRBJ1-5	-	TGCGCCAGCAGTCTACGGGGAAGCAATCAGCCCCAGCATTTT	CASSLRGSNQPQHF
TRBV27	-	TRBJ2-7	TRBD2	TGTGCCAGCAGTTTAACGGGAGGACTCTACGAGCAGTACTTC	CASSLTGGLYEQYF
TRBV2	-	TRBJ2-7	-	TGTGCCAGCAGTGACATTGGGGGGAGGCACGAGCAGTACTTC	CASSDIGGRHEQYF
TRBV5-1	-	TRBJ1-1	-	TGCGCCAGCAGCTTAGCAACAGGGCTGTTCACTGAAGCTTTCTTT	CASSLATGLFTEAFF
TRBV6-5	-	TRBJ2-7	-	TGTGCCAGCAGTCCGCCTAGACCCTACGAGCAGTACTTC	CASSPPRPYEQYF
TRBV5-6	-	TRBJ2-2	TRBD2	TGTGCCAGCAGTTCAGGACTAGCGGGAGGGCCGGGCACCGGGGAGCTGTTTTTT	CASSSGLAGGPGTGELFF
TRBV9	-	TRBJ2-3	-	TGTGCCAGCAGCGTGACCCCGGGTAGCACAGATACGCAGTATTTT	CASSVTPGSTDTQYF
TRBV29-1	-	TRBJ2-5	TRBD2	TGCAGCGTTAAACAGCCGGACGATTCTAGCGGGAGATTGGGCGGAGAGACCCAGTACTTC	CSVKQPDDSSGRLGGETQYF
TRBV2	-	TRBJ1-2	-	TGTGCCAGCAGTGAGTTGGGGGGTTCAGGCTATGGCTACACCTTC	CASSELGGSGYGYTF
TRBV5-4	-	TRBJ2-7	TRBD2	TGTGCCAGCAGCTTGGCCCCGGGGGGCGAGCAGTACTTC	CASSLAPGGEQYF
TRBV9	few	TRBJ2-1	-	TGTGCCAGCGGTCTTGTGCAGAATGAGCAGTTCTTC	CASGLVQNEQFF
TRBV28	-	TRBJ1-5	-	TGTGCGGCGAAGGGGTATAGCAATCAGCCCCAGCATTTT	CAAKGYSNQPQHF
TRBV5-4	-	TRBJ2-2	TRBD1	TGTGCCAGCAGGGGGGATACAGGGGCCACCGGGGAGCTGTTTTTT	CASRGDTGATGELFF
TRBV27	-	TRBJ1-2	-	TGTGCCAGCAGTTTAAGGGTCAACAGGGTCTCTGGCTACACCTTC	CASSLRVNRVSGYTF
TRBV5-8	few	TRBJ2-7	TRBD2	TGTGCCAGCAGCGGCGGCCTAGCGGGAGCATACTACGAGCAGTACTTC	CASSGGLAGAYYEQYF
TRBV13	few	TRBJ2-6	-	TGTGCCAGCAGCTCCCCAGGGCAAGGGGCCAACGTCCTGACTTTC	CASSSPGQGANVLTF
TRBV6-5	-	TRBJ2-1	TRBD2	TGTGCCAGCAGACCCAGCGGGAATAACTACAATGAGCAGTTCTTC	CASRPSGNNYNEQFF
TRBV5-6	once	TRBJ2-2	-	TGTGCCAGCAGCTTGTACCCGGGAACGAACACCGGGGAGCTGTTTTTT	CASSLYPGTNTGELFF
TRBV7-2	-	TRBJ2-5	TRBD2	TGTGCCAGCAGCTTGGGTGTTTCGGGAGGCCAAGAGACCCAGTACTTC	CASSLGVSGGQETQYF
TRBV27	-	TRBJ2-7	TRBD2	TGTGCCAGCAGTCCTTTATCCCTAGCGGGAACCTACGAGCAGTACTTC	CASSPLSLAGTYEQYF
TRBV6-1	-	TRBJ1-2	-	TGTGCCAGCAGTGAAGCCATAAACAGTGGCTACACCTTC	CASSEAINSGYTF
TRBV7-2	-	TRBJ2-1	TRBD2	TGTGCCAGCAGCGATATATTACGCCGGGGGGCTAGCGGGAGTAGTGAGCAGTTCTTC	CASSDILRRGASGSSEQFF
TRBV6-5	-	TRBJ1-4	-	TGTGCCAGCAGTCCGGGACTGGAGGAAAAACTGTTTTTT	CASSPGLEEKLFF
TRBV29-1	-	TRBJ2-7	-	TGCAGCGTTGCCCTGACAGGCTCCTACGAGCAGTACTTC	CSVALTGSYEQYF
TRBV30	-	TRBJ1-6	TRBD1	TGTGCGATGGGACAGACAAATTCACCCCTCCACTTT	CAMGQTNSPLHF
TRBV29-1	-	TRBJ2-6	TRBD1	TGCAGCGTTAGGCGTCCCGGGACAGGGTTTGGGGCCAACGTCCTGACTTTC	CSVRRPGTGFGANVLTF
TRBV6-1	-	TRBJ2-7	TRBD2	TGTGCCAGCAGTGCCCCTCTCCTAGCGGGGCTCTCCTACGAGCAGTACTTC	CASSAPLLAGLSYEQYF